One and the same sample provided the 10 T cell receptor beta chains below, sequenced in a study of early T cells in non-severe SARS-CoV-2 infection. MiXCR, applied by TCRdb to the 5' RACE reads, yields one record per CDR3 protein. The table lists tens of thousands of distinct CDR3 sequences, over 10% of them singletons. Sample: whole blood. The receptors stem from an adult who was a healthcare worker with PCR-confirmed SARS-CoV-2 infection or an uninfected control (not recorded which).

This clonotype has at least ten counts. This chain connects TRBV3-1 to TRBJ1-4; D possibly corresponds to TRBD1 (5 bases). Germline V gene lookup returns CDR1 LGHDT and CDR2 YNNKEL (reference sequence). V shed 5 bases and J shed 7 bases, with 20 bases lying between them. The CDR3 is 16 amino acids. The CDR3 bases are TGTGCCAGCAGCGCCCGGGACGGTCGTAGTGGTGAAAAACTGTTTTTT. Translation gives CASSARDGRSGEKLFF.

This clonotype has only a few counts. This chain uses TRBV12-3 or TRBV12-4 with TRBJ1-1; no definite D call. Trimming removed 5 bases from V and 1 base from J, with 11 bases in between. The CDR3 sequence is 14 residues long. CDR3 sequence: CASSSAGENTEAFF. CDR3 bases: TGTGCCAGCAGTAGCGCCGGGGAGAACACTGAAGCTTTCTTT.

This clonotype was counted many times. The genes are TRBV11-2 and TRBJ2-2, with a weak D call TRBD1 (6 bases). Between the trimmed V and J ends, which lost 1 base and 0 bases, there was a span of 9 bases. Germline V lookup: CDR1 SGHAT, CDR2 FQNNGV. The CDR3 runs 16 residues. The DNA for the CDR3 is TGTGCCAGCAGCTTAGTAGGGACACCGAACACCGGGGAGCTGTTTTTT. As protein: CASSLVGTPNTGELFF.

This clonotype was detected a few times. The V and J genes are TRBV5-6 and TRBJ2-7; D is possibly TRBD1 (6 bases). V was clipped by 2 bases and J by 7 bases, with 13 bases between them. This CDR3 has 13 amino acids. The V gene's germline CDR1 is SGHDT and CDR2 YYEEEE. The CDR3 coding sequence is TGTGCCAGCAGCTTTAAGGCAGGGGAAGAGCAGTACTTC. Amino acid sequence: CASSFKAGEEQYF.

This clonotype has at least ten counts. V usage is TRBV20-1 and J usage is TRBJ1-1; D possibly corresponds to TRBD1 (5 bases). Germline V CDR1 and CDR2: DFQATT, SNEGSKA (reference sequence). The CDR3 length is 18 residues. The V gene lost 1 base and the J gene lost 3 bases, with 24 bases spanning the gap. CDR3 nucleotide sequence: TGCAGTGCTAGAGTCCGGGCGCAGGGAATTCGTGCGGACACTGAAGCTTTCTTT. Protein product: CSARVRAQGIRADTEAFF.

This clonotype was recorded at least ten times. The chain employs TRBV7-9 and TRBJ1-1; TRBD1 is a possible D gene (5 bases). The germline V and J ends were trimmed by 5 bases and 4 bases, with 17 bases remaining between them. The CDR3 length is 15 residues. Germline assignment: CDR1 SEHNR and CDR2 FQNEAQ (reference sequence). In DNA, the CDR3 is TGTGCCAGCAGCCCTGGTTTAGGGGCGGGCACTGAAGCTTTCTTT. It translates to CASSPGLGAGTEAFF.

In its sample, this clonotype was seen a few times. The chain has TRBV7-9 and TRBJ1-1; D is undetermined. V was clipped by 5 bases and J by 1 base, with 8 bases between them. CDR3 size: 13 residues. Germline lookup yields CDR1 SEHNR and CDR2 FQNEAQ (reference sequence). The CDR3 spells CASSPYTNTEAFF. The CDR3 DNA is TGTGCCAGCAGCCCGTACACGAACACTGAAGCTTTCTTT.

This clonotype was seen ten or more times. V is TRBV25-1 and J is TRBJ1-4; 12 bases match TRBD1. V lost 7 bases, J lost 8 bases, and 14 bases stayed unmatched. In germline, CDR1 is MGHDK, CDR2 SYGVNS. This CDR3 comprises 17 residues. The CDR3 DNA reads as TGTGCCAGCACCAGGGGACAGGGGGCCGATTTGGAAGAAAAACTGTTTTTT. This codes for CASTRGQGADLEEKLFF.

This clonotype has a handful of counts. The V gene is TRBV29-1, the J gene TRBJ2-5; a weak D match, TRBD2 (6 bases). The CDR3 runs to 14 residues. Germline V lookup: CDR1 SQVTM, CDR2 ANQGSEA. Trimming removed 4 bases at V and 5 bases at J, with 17 bases between. The CDR3 spells CSVVSGGTGETQYF. Here the CDR3 DNA reads TGCAGCGTTGTATCGGGCGGGACCGGGGAGACCCAGTACTTC.

This clonotype was seen repeatedly, ten times or more. The chain combines TRBV7-9 with TRBJ1-5; 8 nucleotides agree with TRBD1. Trimming removed 0 bases from V and 6 bases from J; junction bases left unmatched: 4. The CDR3 contains 15 residues. CDR1 is SEHNR and CDR2 is FQNEAQ in the germline V gene (reference sequence). CDR3 DNA sequence: TGTGCCAGCAGCTTAGCGTCAGGGGGCGGTCAGCCCCAGCATTTT. Residues: CASSLASGGGQPQHF.